The 23 T cell receptor beta chains given below trace back to one sample, sequenced in a study of blood T cell repertoires in COVID-19. Clones were read by immunoSEQ multiplex PCR, and TCRdb kept only the in-frame ones, dropping some. The data show approximately 100,000 clones, with 75% to 90% seen just once and 1.1% held by the top ten. The material sequenced was peripheral blood. The receptors here all came from a human donor in a cohort sampled during active COVID-19.

The rearrangement links TRBV11-2 to TRBJ1-2, with 8 bases lining up with TRBD1. CDR1 is SGHAT, CDR2 FQNNGV, per germline. The CDR3 extends over 15 amino acids. The junction had 9 bases not matched to a gene; V was cut back by 5 bases and J by 4 bases. In nucleotides, the CDR3 is TGTGCCAGCAGCCCCCCGTCGGACAGGGCCTATGGCTACACCTTC. This translates into CASSPPSDRAYGYTF.

The V call is TRBV19, the J call TRBJ1-1; D call uncertain. This CDR3 is built from 14 residues. Trimming pared 2 bases from V and 0 bases from J, leaving 7 bases between. Germline V gene lookup returns CDR1 LNHDA and CDR2 SQIVND (reference sequence). CDR3 loop: CASSIQAMNTEAFF. The CDR3 nucleotides read TGTGCCAGTAGTATACAGGCAATGAACACTGAAGCTTTCTTT.

The chain joins TRBV6-5 to TRBJ1-6, with 10 bases that match TRBD1. This CDR3 is 14 amino acids long. From germline, CDR1 is MNHEY and CDR2 SVGAGI. With 6 bases clipped from V and 10 bases from J, the junction kept 6 bases outside the gene matches. CDR3 protein: CASRAGTGVSPLHF. CDR3 nucleotides: TGTGCCAGCAGAGCCGGGACAGGGGTATCACCCCTCCACTTT.

V gene TRBV5-6 combines with J gene TRBJ1-2, with D possibly TRBD1 on 6 matching bases. V gave up 8 bases and J gave up 3 bases, with 26 bases separating them. Germline V lookup: CDR1 SGHDT, CDR2 YYEEEE. The CDR3 totals 17 residues. The chain's CDR3 is CASLKTAGGLRDYGYTF. The DNA of the CDR3 is TGTGCCAGTCTAAAAACGGCGGGGGGCCTAAGGGACTATGGCTACACCTTC.

This clone has only one observation. The rearrangement joins TRBV11-3 to TRBJ1-5; D might be TRBD1 (5 bases). V lost 5 bases to trimming and J lost 5 bases, with 16 bases between them. CDR1 and CDR2 from the germline V gene are SGHNT and YENEEA. The CDR3 sequence is 15 residues long. This CDR3 is CASSPGGVFDQPQHF. CDR3 coding DNA: TGTGCCAGCAGCCCCGGGGGGGTTTTCGATCAGCCCCAGCATTTT.

The genes are TRBV10-3 and TRBJ2-3, with D maybe TRBD2 (5 bases). The germline V gene encodes CDR1 ENHRY and CDR2 SYGVKD. The CDR3 is 16 amino acids. Trimming stripped 2 bases from V and 8 bases from J, with 20 bases between. The CDR3 DNA reads as TGTGCCATCAGTGAGAGGCTTAGGGTGAAAGAGGGTACGCAGTATTTT. It is translated as CAISERLRVKEGTQYF.

This chain uses TRBV5-1 with TRBJ1-1; 10 positions agree with TRBD1. The CDR3 has 15 residues. With 3 bases clipped from V and 3 bases from J, the junction kept 5 bases outside the gene matches. The germline CDR1 and CDR2 sequences are SGHRS and YFSETQ. The DNA of the CDR3 is TGCGCCAGCAGCTCACGGGGGACAGGGGACACTGAAGCTTTCTTT. Residues: CASSSRGTGDTEAFF.

This rearrangement joins TRBV5-1 to TRBJ1-1, with 7 bases that match TRBD1. CDR1 and CDR2 (germline): SGHRS, YFSETQ. J lost 1 base, V lost 1 base, and 10 bases had no gene match. There are 17 residues in the CDR3. The CDR3 region has the DNA TGCGCCAGCAGCTTGAAAGGGTCGGGGACAGCGAACACTGAAGCTTTCTTT. Translating it yields CASSLKGSGTANTEAFF.

The rearrangement links TRBV4-1 to TRBJ2-1; 7 bases agree with TRBD2. This CDR3 has 14 amino acids. V dropped 3 bases and J dropped 12; count of bases not matched to a gene: 11. Germline CDR1 is MGHRA and CDR2 is YSYEKL. CDR3 nucleotides: TGCGCCAGCAGCCACCCTTGGGAGGGAGATGGGCAGTTCTTC. Translated: CASSHPWEGDGQFF.

The chain couples TRBV24-1 to TRBJ1-1; TRBD1 agrees at 8 bases. There are 15 residues in the CDR3. Germline V gene lookup returns CDR1 KGHDR and CDR2 SFDVKD. The V segment lost 7 bases and the J segment 2 bases; nucleotides outside the gene matches: 8. The CDR3 DNA follows: TGTGCCACCAGGGGATCAGGACAGGGAAACACTGAAGCTTTCTTT. Residues: CATRGSGQGNTEAFF.

This chain joins TRBV9 and TRBJ2-3, with a tentative D call TRBD2 (6 bases). CDR1 SGDLS and CDR2 YYNGEE come from the germline V gene. The V and J ends lost 4 bases and 0 bases respectively, with 15 bases between them. There are 16 residues in the CDR3. The CDR3 DNA is TGTGCCAGCAGCTCATTCGGGGCGGGGAGCACAGATACGCAGTATTTT. The encoded protein is CASSSFGAGSTDTQYF.

The rearrangement joins TRBV5-1 to TRBJ1-1, with 10 bases lining up with TRBD1. V lost 4 bases, J lost 4 bases, and 7 bases stayed unmatched. The germline CDR1 and CDR2 sequences are SGHRS and YFSETQ. The CDR3 is 15 amino acids. The CDR3 DNA is TGCGCCAGCAGCCCAGACAGGGGGCTTGTCACTGAAGCTTTCTTT. It yields the protein CASSPDRGLVTEAFF. Combining the CDR3 with reference TRBV5-1 and TRBJ1-1 gives the whole variable domain KAGVTQTPRYLIKTRGQQVTLSCSPISGHRSVSWYQQTPGQGLQFLFEYFSETQRNKGNFPGRFSGRQFSNSRSEMNVSTLELGDSALYLCASSPDRGLVTEAFFGQGTRLTVV.

V gene TRBV9 combines with J gene TRBJ1-3; D not certain. V was trimmed by 4 bases and J by 0 bases, leaving 14 bases between them. CDR1 is SGDLS and CDR2 is YYNGEE in the germline V gene. The CDR3 has 16 amino acids. Here the CDR3 reads CASSPRSSRSGNTIYF. The CDR3 DNA reads as TGTGCCAGCAGCCCCCGGTCGTCCCGCTCTGGAAACACCATATATTTT.

The V gene is TRBV4-3, the J gene TRBJ2-3; no clear D. Germline CDR1 is LGHNA and CDR2 is YSLEER. Deletions cut 0 bases from V and 4 bases from J, with 11 bases between. The CDR3 spans 15 residues. The CDR3 reads CASSQEDLASDTQYF. The CDR3 DNA reads TGCGCCAGCAGCCAAGAAGATTTGGCATCAGATACGCAGTATTTT.

The chain carries TRBV4-1 and TRBJ2-3, with TRBD1 identical over 8 bases. Germline loops: CDR1 MGHRA, CDR2 YSYEKL. CDR3 length equals 20 residues. Trimming removed 2 bases from V and 3 bases from J; junction bases left unmatched: 19. The CDR3 here is CASSQTGTGDSQVGTDTQYF. The CDR3 DNA reads as TGCGCCAGCAGCCAAACCGGGACAGGTGACTCTCAGGTGGGGACAGATACGCAGTATTTT.

The V call is TRBV5-1, the J call TRBJ2-3; TRBD2 matches 8 bases. This CDR3 is built from 15 residues. Germline loops: CDR1 SGHRS, CDR2 YFSETQ. The V gene end was trimmed by 4 bases and the J gene end by 1 base; junction bases not matched to a gene: 5. DNA of the CDR3: TGCGCCAGCAGCGCGGGACTAGGGGGCACAGATACGCAGTATTTT. It yields the protein CASSAGLGGTDTQYF.

This clone showed up just once. The chain carries TRBV7-2 and TRBJ2-7, with D tentatively TRBD2 (6 bases). V lost 6 bases and J lost 5, with 14 bases in between. Germline V CDR1 and CDR2: SGHTA, FQGNSA. The CDR3 consists of 13 residues. The CDR3 DNA is TGTGCCAGCAGTCGAGCGGGTAAGGACGAGCAGTACTTC. It specifies CASSRAGKDEQYF.

Concerning this clone: Other DNA sequences in this specimen translate into the identical CDR3. The rearrangement links TRBV18 to TRBJ1-1; D might be TRBD1 (5 bases). The CDR3 totals 13 residues. Germline V gene data show CDR1 as KGHSH and CDR2 as LQKENI. The V gene lost 2 bases and the J gene lost 5 bases, with 9 bases spanning the gap. The CDR3 sequence: CASSPIRGTEAFF. The CDR3 region has the DNA TGTGCCAGCTCACCAATACGGGGGACTGAAGCTTTCTTT.

In DNA, the CDR3 is TGCGCCAGCAGTGGGGCGGCTTATGGCTACACCTTC. Its protein is CASSGAAYGYTF. This chain uses TRBV4-3 with TRBJ1-2, with a tentative D call TRBD1 (5 bases). CDR1 is LGHNA and CDR2 is YSLEER in the germline V gene. The ends were cut back, 6 bases at V and 5 bases at J, with 10 bases in the middle. This CDR3 contains 12 residues.

V and J are TRBV28 and TRBJ1-1; 11 nucleotides agree with TRBD1. V shed 7 bases and J 4 bases; nucleotides not matched to a gene: 8. This CDR3 contains 15 residues. Per germline, CDR1 MDHEN and CDR2 SYDVKM. The CDR3, as DNA: TGTGCCAGCAAACTGGGTGGGACAGGGGGCACTGAAGCTTTCTTT. This translates into CASKLGGTGGTEAFF.

The chain employs TRBV28 and TRBJ1-3; D is uncertain. V was shortened by 2 bases and J by 0 bases, with 11 bases between the two germline ends. The length of the CDR3 is 16 residues. Germline V CDR1 and CDR2: MDHEN, SYDVKM. The CDR3 nucleotides are TGTGCCAGCAGTTTACCCGGCGGCAGCTCTGGAAACACCATATATTTT. This sequence encodes CASSLPGGSSGNTIYF.

The gene calls are TRBV19 and TRBJ1-2; no clear D gene. V lost 8 bases to trimming and J lost 4 bases, with 11 bases between them. Germline values: CDR1 LNHDA, CDR2 SQIVND (reference sequence). This CDR3 is 12 amino acids long. CDR3 residues: CASGDTGYGYTF. In DNA, the CDR3 is TGTGCCAGTGGTGACACTGGCTATGGCTACACCTTC.

This chain uses TRBV3-1 (or the pseudogene TRBV3-2) with TRBJ2-7; 9 bases are a match to TRBD2. Germline CDR1 is LGHDT and CDR2 is YNNKEL (reference sequence). The length of the CDR3 is 18 residues. V shed 0 bases and J 1 base; nucleotides not matched to a gene: 10. CDR3 DNA: TGTGCCAGCAGCCAAGAAAAGAGCGGGAGGCCCTATTCCTACGAGCAGTACTTC. This gives the protein CASSQEKSGRPYSYEQYF.